The 31 T cell receptor beta chains below all came from one sample that was sequenced in a study of Ad26.COV2.S vaccination and SARS-CoV-2 variants. Sequencing used immunoSEQ multiplex PCR; TCRdb keeps in-frame clones, though not all of them. Of about 350,000 clones detected, approximately 86% appear once; the ten largest clones hold about 10%. Treatment defined: roughly 20 received Ad26.COV2.S at low or high dose, single or two shots; roughly five received placebo; per-sample allocation not given. The samples were gathered on day 63 after the first injection of vaccine or placebo. The source was peripheral blood, collected in a trial of Ad26.COV2.S vaccine versus placebo. The receptors shown here come from a person aged 18 to 59 who received the Ad26.COV2.S COVID-19 vaccine or a placebo.

CDR3 protein: CASTRLGQGGTAFF. CDR3 nucleotide sequence: TGTGCCAGTACCCGCCTAGGACAGGGGGGTACCGCTTTCTTT. The chain has TRBV19 and TRBJ1-1, with TRBD1 matching 10 bases. The CDR3 covers 14 residues. The V gene end was trimmed by 7 bases and the J gene end by 11 bases; junction bases not matched to a gene: 13. Per the germline V gene, CDR1 is LNHDA and CDR2 is SQIVND (reference sequence). Full variable domain (remainder filled in from reference TRBV19 and TRBJ1-1): DGGITQSPKYLFRKEGQNVTLSCEQNLNHDAMYWYRQDPGQGLRLIYYSQIVNDFQKGDIAEGYSVSREKKESFPLTVTSAQKNPTAFYLCASTRLGQGGTAFFGQGTRLTVV.

The V gene is TRBV25-1, the J gene TRBJ2-7, with D perhaps TRBD1 (6 bases). The V gene lost 5 bases and the J gene lost 2 bases, with 7 bases spanning the gap. The length of the CDR3 is 12 residues. Germline V gene data show CDR1 as MGHDK and CDR2 as SYGVNS. CDR3 residues: CASSRDTYEQYF. The CDR3 nucleotides are TGTGCCAGCAGTCGGGACACCTACGAGCAGTACTTC.

The rearrangement uses TRBV4-2 and TRBJ2-2, with a weak D call TRBD1 (5 bases). CDR3 size: 15 residues. Germline CDR1 reads LGHNA; CDR2 reads YNFKEQ. Trimming left V 1 base short and J 4 bases short, with 10 bases between. The CDR3 loop reads CASSQAQGATGELFF. The CDR3 DNA sequence: TGTGCCAGCAGCCAAGCTCAGGGCGCCACCGGGGAGCTGTTTTTT.

The rearrangement uses TRBV27 and TRBJ1-6, with 8 bases fitting TRBD1. Germline CDR1 is MNHEY and CDR2 is SMNVEV (reference sequence). CDR3 length: 15 amino acids. With V trimmed by 0 bases and J by 7 bases, 2 bases remained unmatched. CDR3 region: CASSLSGQVNSPLHF. In DNA form, the CDR3 reads TGTGCCAGCAGTTTATCGGGACAGGTGAATTCACCCCTCCACTTT.

This chain joins TRBV9 and TRBJ2-7, with TRBD2 matching 7 bases. Trimming cost V 0 bases and J 0 bases; bases outside gene matches: 3. Germline loops: CDR1 SGDLS, CDR2 YYNGEE. This CDR3 is built from 15 residues. CDR3 region: CASSVDGRSSYEQYF. In DNA, the CDR3 is TGTGCCAGCAGCGTAGACGGGAGGAGCTCCTACGAGCAGTACTTC.

The rearrangement uses TRBV2 and TRBJ2-1; 10 nucleotides agree with TRBD2. The CDR3 is 14 amino acids. CDR1 is SNHLY and CDR2 is FYNNEI in the germline V gene. V lost 4 bases, J lost 12 bases, and 9 bases stayed unmatched. The CDR3 is CASSVTSGTLGQFF. The CDR3 nucleotides are TGTGCCAGCAGTGTAACTAGCGGGACCCTAGGGCAGTTCTTC.

The CDR3: CASSQGGGIADTQYF. The CDR3 bases are TGTGCCAGCAGCCAAGGGGGTGGGATAGCGGATACGCAGTATTTT. J is TRBJ2-3 and V is TRBV4-2, with a weak D call TRBD2 (5 bases). Looked up from germline, CDR1 is LGHNA and CDR2 is YNFKEQ. Trimming stripped 1 base from V and 6 bases from J, with 14 bases between. CDR3 length equals 15 residues.

The V and J genes are TRBV11-2 and TRBJ2-4; unclear D gene. From germline, CDR1 is SGHAT and CDR2 FQNNGV. The germline V and J ends were trimmed by 0 bases and 6 bases, with 9 bases remaining between them. The CDR3 spans 14 residues. The CDR3 region is CASSLDRARNIQYF. The CDR3 DNA sequence: TGTGCCAGCAGCTTAGATAGGGCGAGAAACATTCAGTACTTC.

The J gene is TRBJ1-2, the V gene TRBV5-5; 8 bases agree with TRBD1. V was clipped by 3 bases and J by 6 bases; unmatched bases: 10. Germline V gene data show CDR1 as SGHKS and CDR2 as YYEKEE (reference sequence). This CDR3 has 15 amino acids. The CDR3 DNA reads as TGTGCCAGCAGCTCCTGGACAGGGATGGTCGATGGCTACACCTTC. Translated: CASSSWTGMVDGYTF.

This sequence joins TRBV2 and TRBJ2-1; 13 positions agree with TRBD2. Germline CDR1 is SNHLY and CDR2 is FYNNEI. V shed 5 bases and J 5 bases; nucleotides not matched to a gene: 9. The CDR3 runs to 17 residues. The CDR3 here is CASSPTSGGRGDNEQFF. CDR3 nucleotide sequence: TGTGCCAGCAGTCCGACTAGCGGGGGGCGGGGAGACAATGAGCAGTTCTTC.

This clone was seen more than once but under ten times. V and J are TRBV4-2 and TRBJ1-2; a possible D gene is TRBD1 (6 bases). In germline, CDR1 is LGHNA, CDR2 YNFKEQ. Trimming cost V 4 bases and J 8 bases, with 23 bases left between them. CDR3 length: 16 residues. The CDR3 here is CASSPHEDSPVGGYTF. CDR3 nucleotides: TGTGCCAGCAGCCCTCATGAGGACAGTCCGGTGGGGGGCTACACCTTC.

V is TRBV4-1 and J is TRBJ1-4; TRBD1 might be the D (6 bases). The CDR3 is 15 amino acids. Looked up from germline, CDR1 is MGHRA and CDR2 is YSYEKL. V lost 5 bases to trimming and J lost 8 bases, with 18 bases between them. The CDR3 region has the DNA TGCGCCAGCAGCGAACCGGGGGAAGGGGGAGAAAAACTGTTTTTT. Amino acid sequence: CASSEPGEGGEKLFF.

The rearrangement joins TRBV5-5 to TRBJ1-4; D is perhaps TRBD1 (5 bases). This CDR3 is 15 amino acids long. Germline CDR1 and CDR2: SGHKS and YYEKEE (reference sequence). The V end was cut by 3 bases, the J end by 10 bases, with 19 bases between. CDR3 coding DNA: TGTGCCAGCAGCTGGGACGGACCCTCGACGGGAAAACTGTTTTTT. Amino acids: CASSWDGPSTGKLFF.

V gene TRBV5-1 combines with J gene TRBJ2-7, with 7 bases matching TRBD1. The germline CDR1 and CDR2 sequences are SGHRS and YFSETQ. The length of the CDR3 is 13 residues. V shed 3 bases and J 4 bases; nucleotides not matched to a gene: 4. The CDR3 DNA reads TGCGCCAGCAGCTACGAGGACAGGTACGAGCAGTACTTC. As protein: CASSYEDRYEQYF.

The chain joins TRBV6-2 or TRBV6-3 to TRBJ2-1; 9 positions match TRBD1. With 2 bases clipped from V and 2 bases from J, the junction kept 1 base outside the gene matches. Germline V gene data show CDR1 as MNHEY and CDR2 as SVGEGT. This CDR3 comprises 15 residues. CDR3 DNA: TGTGCCAGCAGTTACGGGACAGGGACCTACAATGAGCAGTTCTTC. Protein product: CASSYGTGTYNEQFF.

This clone was detected many times. V gene TRBV27 combines with J gene TRBJ2-2; D remains ambiguous. Germline CDR1 MNHEY, CDR2 SMNVEV (reference sequence). V dropped 8 bases and J dropped 2 bases, with 15 bases sitting between them. CDR3 length equals 15 residues. In DNA form, the CDR3 reads TGTGCCAGCCGGCCCCTCCCAACCAACACCGGGGAGCTGTTTTTT. It codes for CASRPLPTNTGELFF.

The V and J genes are TRBV4-2 and TRBJ1-1; 7 bases line up with TRBD1. With 1 base clipped from V and 0 bases from J, the junction kept 8 bases outside the gene matches. The CDR3 is made up of 17 amino acids. Germline V gene sequence: CDR1 LGHNA, CDR2 YNFKEQ. In DNA form, the CDR3 reads TGTGCCAGCAGCCAAGTGGGTTCGGGACAGTTGAACACTGAAGCTTTCTTT. Its protein product is CASSQVGSGQLNTEAFF.

CDR3 residues: CSVATQGRETQYF. The CDR3 bases are TGCAGCGTTGCCACCCAGGGGCGAGAGACCCAGTACTTC. The chain carries TRBV29-1 and TRBJ2-5; D is perhaps TRBD1 (6 bases). This CDR3 comprises 13 residues. Per germline, CDR1 SQVTM and CDR2 ANQGSEA. V was trimmed by 4 bases and J by 4 bases, leaving 13 bases between them.

V usage is TRBV10-3 and J usage is TRBJ2-7; TRBD1 might be the D (7 bases). Germline lookup yields CDR1 ENHRY and CDR2 SYGVKD. Trimming shortened V by 6 bases and J by 7 bases, and 22 bases separated the two germline ends. This CDR3 contains 15 residues. The DNA for the CDR3 is TGTGCCATCAGGGAGGGGGCGGGCTCCTCGGAAGAGCAGTACTTC. Protein: CAIREGAGSSEEQYF.

This clone was detected only once. The V call is TRBV2, the J call TRBJ2-3; 8 bases are a match to TRBD2. The J segment lost 4 bases and the V segment lost 4 bases, leaving 7 bases of the junction unmatched. The CDR3 has 15 residues. Germline loops: CDR1 SNHLY, CDR2 FYNNEI. CDR3 loop: CASSVPSGWSDTQYF. In DNA, the CDR3 is TGTGCCAGCAGTGTTCCTAGCGGGTGGTCAGATACGCAGTATTTT.

The V gene is TRBV4-3, the J gene TRBJ1-2, with D uncertain. V was shortened by 0 bases and J by 0 bases, with 17 bases between the two germline ends. Germline CDR1 and CDR2: LGHNA and YSLEER. The CDR3 has 18 residues. CDR3 protein: CASSQDLGEWETNYGYTF. In DNA, the CDR3 is TGCGCCAGCAGCCAAGACCTCGGCGAATGGGAAACTAACTATGGCTACACCTTC.

The chain is built from TRBV5-6 and TRBJ2-3; no definite D call. The germline V gene has CDR1 SGHDT and CDR2 YYEEEE. With 2 bases removed from V and 2 bases from J, the gap between germline ends came to 9 bases. This CDR3 has 14 amino acids. CDR3 bases: TGTGCCAGCAGCTTTCTGGGCCACACAGATACGCAGTATTTT. It encodes CASSFLGHTDTQYF.

This sequence joins TRBV4-2 and TRBJ1-2; D uncertain. Trimming took 0 bases from V and 2 from J, leaving 7 bases between them. From germline, CDR1 is LGHNA and CDR2 YNFKEQ. The CDR3 is 14 residues long. CDR3 protein: CASSQDHGNYGYTF. As DNA, the CDR3 is TGTGCCAGCAGCCAAGATCACGGGAACTATGGCTACACCTTC.

V is TRBV3-1 (or the pseudogene TRBV3-2) and J is TRBJ1-1; no firm D call. This CDR3 has 14 amino acids. Between the trimmed V and J ends, which lost 2 bases and 8 bases, there was a span of 15 bases. The germline gives CDR1 LGHDT, CDR2 YNNKEL (reference sequence). The CDR3 sequence is CASSQMSSREEAFF. The CDR3 region has the DNA TGTGCCAGCAGCCAAATGAGTTCAAGGGAGGAAGCTTTCTTT.

The genes are TRBV28 and TRBJ2-6; D is possibly TRBD1 (6 bases). The CDR3 sequence is 14 residues long. Trimming left V 6 bases short and J 6 bases short, with 12 bases between. Germline CDR1 is MDHEN and CDR2 is SYDVKM. CDR3 region: CASSSGQLANVLTF. The CDR3 DNA follows: TGTGCCAGCAGCTCCGGACAGTTGGCCAACGTCCTGACTTTC.

V and J are TRBV18 and TRBJ2-3; D may correspond to TRBD1 or TRBD2 (5 bases each). Germline V CDR1 and CDR2: KGHSH, LQKENI. The CDR3 is 16 amino acids. Trimming cost V 5 bases and J 4 bases, with 19 bases left between them. CDR3 residues: CASSGPAGTKADTQYF. The CDR3 DNA reads as TGTGCCAGCTCAGGGCCAGCCGGGACGAAGGCAGATACGCAGTATTTT.

The chain employs TRBV2 and TRBJ1-6; TRBD1 matches at 7 bases. Trimming took 6 bases from V and 11 from J; bases not matched to a gene: 13. The CDR3 runs to 15 residues. Germline V gives CDR1 SNHLY, CDR2 FYNNEI. The CDR3 nucleotides are TGTGCCAGCAGCGGTTCGGGACAGCGGGTGACACCCCTCCACTTT. It yields the protein CASSGSGQRVTPLHF.

This clone is a singleton in its sample. CDR3 DNA sequence: TGTGCCAGCAGCTGGGGACAGGGGGTCGACTATGGCTACACCTTC. Translating gives CASSWGQGVDYGYTF. The chain recombines TRBV7-2 with TRBJ1-2; 11 nucleotides match TRBD1. The J segment lost 3 bases and the V segment lost 4 bases, leaving 4 bases of the junction unmatched. Germline CDR1 and CDR2: SGHTA and FQGNSA. The CDR3 covers 15 residues.

V is TRBV10-3 and J is TRBJ1-2; 8 nucleotides align to TRBD1. CDR3 size: 12 residues. Germline V gene lookup returns CDR1 ENHRY and CDR2 SYGVKD. J gave up 9 bases and V 7 bases, and 7 bases lay outside the gene matches. The CDR3 bases are TGTGCCATCACCGAGGACAGGGAGAGCTACACCTTC. This sequence encodes CAITEDRESYTF.

The CDR3 coding sequence is TGTGCCGGCGAACAGGGGGCTGGCTCTGAAGCTTTCTTT. Amino acids: CAGEQGAGSEAFF. The V and J genes are TRBV2 and TRBJ1-1; 9 bases align to TRBD1. The CDR3 is made up of 13 amino acids. Trimming at V came to 11 bases and at J to 6 bases, leaving 10 bases not matched to a gene. Germline CDR1 is SNHLY and CDR2 is FYNNEI.

The V gene is TRBV4-3, the J gene TRBJ2-1, with D possibly being TRBD1 (5 bases). Germline-derived CDR1 and CDR2 are LGHNA and YSLEER. With 1 base removed from V and 7 bases from J, the gap between germline ends came to 23 bases. The CDR3 length is 18 residues. CDR3 nucleotides: TGCGCCAGCAGCCAAGTGTCGTTCGGTCTGCCAACAGGTAATGAGCAGTTCTTC. It translates to CASSQVSFGLPTGNEQFF.